This T cell receptor (beta chain) comes out of a study of cytomegalovirus exposure and HLA in healthy donors. Looking at the study overall: The roughly 100 million unique TCR beta sequences, from around 200 million T cells, were found by an earlier analysis. From HLA-typed donors, an early data release held about 92 million unique TCRs. Among the roughly 400 genotyped donors, approximately 82% were placed in the Caucasian-associated ancestry cluster.

This CDR3 region has 12 residues. Germline V CDR1 and CDR2: MNHNS, SASEGT. Trimming shortened V by 5 bases and J by 6 bases, and 11 bases separated the two germline ends. The primer mix had 60 Vbeta and 13 Jbeta primers. The method was immunoSEQ multiplex PCR; TCRdb's version includes in-frame clones alone and lacks a portion of them. This table holds approximately 80,000 clones. The chain links TRBV6-1 to TRBJ2-7; D is possibly TRBD1 (5 bases). This clonotype was sampled from a man aged 18 to 29 in good health and CMV-seropositive. Sequencing used PBMCs. As DNA, the CDR3 is TGTGCCAGCAGTCCCGGACATCCCGAGCAGTACTTC. Translation gives CASSPGHPEQYF.